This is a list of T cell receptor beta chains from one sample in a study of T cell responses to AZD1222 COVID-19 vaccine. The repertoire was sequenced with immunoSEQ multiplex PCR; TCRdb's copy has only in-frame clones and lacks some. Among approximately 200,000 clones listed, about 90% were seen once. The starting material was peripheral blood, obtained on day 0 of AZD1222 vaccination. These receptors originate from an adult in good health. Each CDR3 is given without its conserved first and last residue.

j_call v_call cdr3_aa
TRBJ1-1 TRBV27 ASRRNRGSTEAF
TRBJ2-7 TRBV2 ASRRDNGYEQY
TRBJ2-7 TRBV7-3 ASSPSGGDAYEQY
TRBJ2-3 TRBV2 ASSEEGGPPGGTQY
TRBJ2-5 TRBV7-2 ASSLIQLAGGETQY
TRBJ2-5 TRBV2 PPPGGGGLQETQY
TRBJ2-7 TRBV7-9 ASSFRGAYEQY
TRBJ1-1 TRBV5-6 ASSHDRTYEAF
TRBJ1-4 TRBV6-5 ASSRAQRPEKLF
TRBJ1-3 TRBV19 ASSRAGSGNTIY
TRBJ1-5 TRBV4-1 ASSQSRRSVNQPQH
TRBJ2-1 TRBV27 ASSPQGWTGDEQF
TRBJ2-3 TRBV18 ASSPPPATDTQY
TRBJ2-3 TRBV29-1 SVRRGVPDTQY
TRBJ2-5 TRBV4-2 ASSQVAGGLEETQY
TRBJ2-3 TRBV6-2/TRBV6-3 ASSYSGINTQY
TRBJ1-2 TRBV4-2 ASSQDLGDYYGYT
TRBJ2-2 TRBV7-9 ASSWDRTAGELF
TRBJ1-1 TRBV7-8 ASSLLPGVNTEAF
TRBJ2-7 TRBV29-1 SVAYVAVADEQY
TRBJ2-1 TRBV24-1 ATSEPGVRNEQF
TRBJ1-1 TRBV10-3 AISYQQGIGSNTEAF
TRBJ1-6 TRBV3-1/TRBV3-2 ASSHSDSYNSPLH
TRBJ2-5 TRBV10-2 ASSKHGGETQY
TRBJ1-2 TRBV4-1 ASSQSSGDGYT
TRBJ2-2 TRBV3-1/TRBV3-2 ASSQDTLLSPIGAGELF
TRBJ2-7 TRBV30 AWTRGGADEQY